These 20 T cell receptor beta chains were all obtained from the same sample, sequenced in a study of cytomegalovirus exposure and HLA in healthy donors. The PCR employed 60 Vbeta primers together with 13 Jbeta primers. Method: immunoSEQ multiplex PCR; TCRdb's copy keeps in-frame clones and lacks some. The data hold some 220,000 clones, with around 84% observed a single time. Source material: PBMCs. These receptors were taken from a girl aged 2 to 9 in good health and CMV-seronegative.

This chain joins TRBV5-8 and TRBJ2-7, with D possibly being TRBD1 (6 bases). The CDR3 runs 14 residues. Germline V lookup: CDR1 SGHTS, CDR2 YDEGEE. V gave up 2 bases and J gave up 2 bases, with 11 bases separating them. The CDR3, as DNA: TGTGCCAGCAGCTTTAACAGGGCCGCCTACGAGCAGTACTTC. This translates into CASSFNRAAYEQYF.

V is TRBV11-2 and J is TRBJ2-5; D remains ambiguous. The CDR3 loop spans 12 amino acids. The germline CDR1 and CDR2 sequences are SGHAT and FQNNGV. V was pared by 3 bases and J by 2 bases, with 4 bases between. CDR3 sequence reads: CASSFPQETQYF. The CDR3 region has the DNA TGTGCCAGCAGCTTCCCTCAAGAGACCCAGTACTTC. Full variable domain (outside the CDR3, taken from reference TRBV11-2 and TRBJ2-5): EAGVAQSPRYKIIEKRQSVAFWCNPISGHATLYWYQQILGQGPKLLIQFQNNGVVDDSQLPKDRFSAERLKGVDSTLKIQPAKLEDSAVYLCASSFPQETQYFGPGTRLLVL.

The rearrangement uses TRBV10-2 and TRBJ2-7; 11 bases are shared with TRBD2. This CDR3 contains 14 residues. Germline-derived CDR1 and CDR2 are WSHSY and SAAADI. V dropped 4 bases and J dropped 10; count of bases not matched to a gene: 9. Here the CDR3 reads CASSGGTSGFPQYF. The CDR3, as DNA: TGCGCCAGCAGTGGTGGGACTAGCGGATTCCCTCAGTACTTC.

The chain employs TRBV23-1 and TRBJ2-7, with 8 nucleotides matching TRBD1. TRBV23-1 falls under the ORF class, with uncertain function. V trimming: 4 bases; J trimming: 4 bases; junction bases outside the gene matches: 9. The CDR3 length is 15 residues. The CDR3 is CASSRTDRDPYEQYF. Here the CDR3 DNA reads TGCGCCAGCAGTCGAACGGACAGGGATCCGTACGAGCAGTACTTC.

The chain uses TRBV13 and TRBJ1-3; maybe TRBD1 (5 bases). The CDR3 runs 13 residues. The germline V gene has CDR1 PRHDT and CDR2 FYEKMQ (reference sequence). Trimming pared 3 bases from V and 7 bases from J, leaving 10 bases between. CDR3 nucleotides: TGTGCCAGCAGCTTGGCAGGGAGGAACACCATATATTTT. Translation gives CASSLAGRNTIYF.

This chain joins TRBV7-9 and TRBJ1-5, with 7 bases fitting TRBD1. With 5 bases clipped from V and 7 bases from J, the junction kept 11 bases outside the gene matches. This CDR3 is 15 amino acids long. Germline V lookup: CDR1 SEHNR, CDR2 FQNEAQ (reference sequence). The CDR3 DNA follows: TGTGCCAGCAGCCCGGACAGGTACATGGGCCAGCCCCAGCATTTT. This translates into CASSPDRYMGQPQHF.

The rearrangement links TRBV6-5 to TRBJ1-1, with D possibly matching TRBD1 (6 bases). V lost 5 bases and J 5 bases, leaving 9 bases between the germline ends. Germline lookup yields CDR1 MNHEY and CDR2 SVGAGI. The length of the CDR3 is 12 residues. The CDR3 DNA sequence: TGTGCCAGCAGTCACAGGGAAACTGAAGCTTTCTTT. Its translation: CASSHRETEAFF.

CDR3 sequence reads: CAWSEGGGYEQYF. In DNA, the CDR3 is TGTGCCTGGAGTGAGGGAGGAGGCTACGAGCAGTACTTC. The chain uses TRBV30 and TRBJ2-5; D possibly corresponds to TRBD2 (6 bases). Matching the DNA end better, TRBJ2-7 makes the J call doubtful. CDR3 size: 13 residues. Germline lookup yields CDR1 GTSNPN and CDR2 SVGIG (reference sequence).

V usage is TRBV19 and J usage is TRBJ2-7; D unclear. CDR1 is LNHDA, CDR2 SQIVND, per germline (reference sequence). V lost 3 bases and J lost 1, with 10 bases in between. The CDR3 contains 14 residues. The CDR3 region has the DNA TGTGCCAGTAGTATCTCCTCGGTTTCCTACGAGCAGTACTTC. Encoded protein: CASSISSVSYEQYF.

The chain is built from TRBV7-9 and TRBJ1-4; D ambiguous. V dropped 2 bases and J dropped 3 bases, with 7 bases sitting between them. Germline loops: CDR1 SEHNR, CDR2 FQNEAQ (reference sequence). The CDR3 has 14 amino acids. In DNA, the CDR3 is TGTGCCAGCAGCTTACCAGGATCTAATGAAAAACTGTTTTTT. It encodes CASSLPGSNEKLFF.

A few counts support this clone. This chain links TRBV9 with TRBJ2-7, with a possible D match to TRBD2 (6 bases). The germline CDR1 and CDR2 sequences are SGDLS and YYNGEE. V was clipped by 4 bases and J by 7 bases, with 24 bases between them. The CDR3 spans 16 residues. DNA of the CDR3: TGTGCCAGCAGCACCTCTCCGGGACTCTCTCCGGGGGAGCAGTACTTC. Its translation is CASSTSPGLSPGEQYF.

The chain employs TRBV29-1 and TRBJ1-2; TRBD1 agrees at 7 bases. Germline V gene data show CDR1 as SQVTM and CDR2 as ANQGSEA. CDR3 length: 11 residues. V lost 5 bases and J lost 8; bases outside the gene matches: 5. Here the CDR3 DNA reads TGCAGCGTTAAAGGGGGCAAAGGCTACACCTTC. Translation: CSVKGGKGYTF.

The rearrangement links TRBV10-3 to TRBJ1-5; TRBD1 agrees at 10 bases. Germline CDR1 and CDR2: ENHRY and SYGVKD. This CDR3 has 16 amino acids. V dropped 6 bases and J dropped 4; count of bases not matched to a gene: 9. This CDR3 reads CAISDDGTGANQPQHF. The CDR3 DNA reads TGTGCCATCAGCGATGACGGGACAGGGGCAAATCAGCCCCAGCATTTT.

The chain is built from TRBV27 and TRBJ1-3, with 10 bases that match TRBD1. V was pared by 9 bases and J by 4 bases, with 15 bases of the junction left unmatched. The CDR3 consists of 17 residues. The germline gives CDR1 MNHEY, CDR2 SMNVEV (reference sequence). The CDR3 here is CASSPGPGQGNGNTIYF. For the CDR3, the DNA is TGTGCCAGTAGTCCCGGACCGGGACAGGGGAACGGAAACACCATATATTTT.

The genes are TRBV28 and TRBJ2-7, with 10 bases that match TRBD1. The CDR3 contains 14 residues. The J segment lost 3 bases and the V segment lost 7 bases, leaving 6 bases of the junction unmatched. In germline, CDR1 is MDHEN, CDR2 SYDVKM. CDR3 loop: CASTLTGGRYEQYF. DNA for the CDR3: TGTGCCAGCACCCTGACAGGGGGCCGCTACGAGCAGTACTTC. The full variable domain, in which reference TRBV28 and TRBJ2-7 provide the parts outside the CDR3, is DVKVTQSSRYLVKRTGEKVFLECVQDMDHENMFWYRQDPGLGLRLIYFSYDVKMKEKGDIPEGYSVSREKKERFSLILESASTNQTSMYLCASTLTGGRYEQYFGPGTRLTVT.

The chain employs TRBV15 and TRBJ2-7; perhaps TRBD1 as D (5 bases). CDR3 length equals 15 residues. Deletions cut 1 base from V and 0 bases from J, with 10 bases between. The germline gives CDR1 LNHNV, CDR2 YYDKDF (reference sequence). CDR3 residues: CATSRVLDSSYEQYF. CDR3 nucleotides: TGTGCCACCAGCAGAGTCCTCGACAGCTCCTACGAGCAGTACTTC. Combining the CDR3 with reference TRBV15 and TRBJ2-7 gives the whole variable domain DAMVIQNPRYQVTQFGKPVTLSCSQTLNHNVMYWYQQKSSQAPKLLFHYYDKDFNNEADTPDNFQSRRPNTSFCFLDIRSPGLGDTAMYLCATSRVLDSSYEQYFGPGTRLTVT.

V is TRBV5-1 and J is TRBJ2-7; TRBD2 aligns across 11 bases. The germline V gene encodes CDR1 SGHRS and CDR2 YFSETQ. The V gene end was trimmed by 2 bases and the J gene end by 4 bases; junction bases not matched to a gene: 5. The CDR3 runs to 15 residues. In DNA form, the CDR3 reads TGCGCCAGCAGCTTAGCCCTAGCGGGAGGATACGAGCAGTACTTC. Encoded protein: CASSLALAGGYEQYF.

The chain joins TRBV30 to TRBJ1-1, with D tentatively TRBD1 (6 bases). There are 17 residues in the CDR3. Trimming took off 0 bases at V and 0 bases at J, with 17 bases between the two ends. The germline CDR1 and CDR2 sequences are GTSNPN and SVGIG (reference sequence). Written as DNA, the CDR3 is TGTGCCTGGAGTGTACGTGGCAGGGGATGGCTGAACACTGAAGCTTTCTTT. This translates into CAWSVRGRGWLNTEAFF.

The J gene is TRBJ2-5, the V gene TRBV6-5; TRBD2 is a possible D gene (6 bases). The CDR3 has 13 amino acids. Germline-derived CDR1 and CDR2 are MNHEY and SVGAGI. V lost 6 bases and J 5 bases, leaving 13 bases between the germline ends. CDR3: CASRDLREETQYF. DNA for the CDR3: TGTGCCAGCAGAGACCTACGGGAGGAGACCCAGTACTTC.

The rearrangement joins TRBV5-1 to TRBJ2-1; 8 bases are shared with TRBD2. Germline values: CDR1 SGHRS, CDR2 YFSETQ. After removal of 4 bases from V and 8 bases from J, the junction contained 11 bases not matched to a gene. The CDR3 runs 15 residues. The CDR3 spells CASSQNSGAVDEQFF. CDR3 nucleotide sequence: TGCGCCAGCAGCCAAAATAGCGGGGCCGTTGATGAGCAGTTCTTC.